This record looks at one TCR beta chain sequence and its context. The sample is drawn from a study of blood T cell repertoires in COVID-19. For the study at large: Samples came from the United States, Italy and Spain, spanning acute and convalescent COVID-19.

The germline CDR1 and CDR2 sequences are LGHDT and YNNKEL (reference sequence). J lost 2 bases, V lost 5 bases, and 10 bases had no gene match. This CDR3 is built from 16 residues. The data were produced by immunoSEQ multiplex PCR, yet TCRdb's version contains in-frame clones alone and is incomplete. The sample has around 60,000 clones; 81% are singletons. Sequenced input: peripheral blood. The chain combines TRBV3-1 (or the pseudogene TRBV3-2) with TRBJ2-3; 7 nucleotides agree with TRBD2. This clonotype was obtained from a man at least 80 years old with acute or convalescent COVID-19. CDR3: CASSTRTRHFTDTQYF. The CDR3 bases are TGTGCCAGCAGCACGAGGACTAGGCATTTCACAGATACGCAGTATTTT.